A selection of T cell receptor beta chains follows, all from one sample in a study of vaccination effects on CD4 cells after COVID-19. TCRdb's table, derived via immunoSEQ multiplex PCR, lists solely in-frame clones and lacks some. Among over 50,000 clones listed, more than 80% were seen once. No antigen has been assigned to these receptors. Sample: CD4+ T cells from PBMCs cultured with HCoV-229E spike peptides, taken before COVID-19 vaccination. These TCRs come from a human donor who received a COVID-19 vaccine. CDR3s include the opening cysteine and the closing phenylalanine or tryptophan. The D gene is left open where the match is weak. Size values are once, few and many counts, or a class for expanded clones, and some rows have none.

TRBV9,TRBD1,TRBJ2-2,-,CASSPRTGTTSFWTGELFF,TGTGCCAGCAGCCCCCGGACAGGCACCACCTCTTTCTGGACCGGGGAGCTGTTTTTT
TRBV6-6,-,TRBJ1-1,few,CASSTGRTEAFF,TGTGCCAGCAGTACCGGACGGACTGAAGCTTTCTTT
TRBV9,TRBD1,TRBJ2-2,once,CASSGGTVTGELFF,TGTGCCAGCAGCGGAGGGACAGTCACCGGGGAGCTGTTTTTT
TRBV4-3,-,TRBJ1-1,-,CASSQRIVSPGLTSNTEAFF,TGCGCCAGCAGCCAACGGATAGTGAGTCCAGGCTTAACTTCGAACACTGAAGCTTTCTTT
TRBV4-1,-,TRBJ2-3,-,CASSQGAQSADTQYF,TGCGCCAGCAGCCAAGGGGCTCAGTCAGCAGATACGCAGTATTTT
TRBV30,TRBD1,TRBJ1-2,few,CAWSWTGTLPGGYTF,TGTGCCTGGAGTTGGACAGGGACCCTCCCGGGGGGCTACACCTTC
TRBV2,-,TRBJ1-5,-,CASSETNQPQHF,TGTGCCAGCAGTGAGACCAATCAGCCCCAGCATTTT
TRBV4-3,TRBD2,TRBJ2-5,-,CASSQISGGQETQYF,TGCGCCAGCAGCCAGATTAGCGGGGGCCAAGAGACCCAGTACTTC
TRBV5-1,TRBD2,TRBJ2-1,-,CASSRGGAAYNEQFF,TGCGCCAGCAGCCGCGGGGGGGCGGCCTACAATGAGCAGTTCTTC
TRBV3-1/TRBV3-2,-,TRBJ1-3,-,CASSQDGRDPGNTIYF,TGTGCCAGCAGCCAAGATGGGCGGGACCCTGGAAACACCATATATTTT
TRBV6-5,-,TRBJ1-1,few,CASSYSYRQMTEAFF,TGTGCCAGCAGTTACTCCTACCGACAGATGACTGAAGCTTTCTTT
TRBV5-4,-,TRBJ2-1,-,CASSLDREGEQFF,TGTGCCAGCAGCTTGGACAGGGAGGGTGAGCAGTTCTTC
TRBV7-2,-,TRBJ1-4,-,CASSSQGREKLFF,TGTGCCAGCAGCTCCCAGGGACGTGAAAAACTGTTTTTT
TRBV6-5,-,TRBJ1-5,-,CASSSTGNQPQHF,TGTGCCAGCAGTTCAACAGGGAATCAGCCCCAGCATTTT
TRBV15,TRBD1,TRBJ1-5,-,CATSRDLQGNQPQHF,TGTGCCACCAGCAGAGATTTACAGGGGAATCAGCCCCAGCATTTT
TRBV19,-,TRBJ2-6,-,CASSIGHKVAGANVLTF,TGTGCCAGTAGTATTGGGCACAAGGTGGCTGGGGCCAACGTCCTGACTTTC
TRBV5-1,-,TRBJ2-2,-,CASSFWRQRNTGELFF,TGCGCCAGCAGCTTTTGGCGGCAGAGAAACACCGGGGAGCTGTTTTTT
TRBV11-1,-,TRBJ1-1,few,CASSFNANTEAFF,TGTGCCAGCAGCTTTAATGCGAACACTGAAGCTTTCTTT
TRBV3-1/TRBV3-2,-,TRBJ1-3,-,CASSLGNTIYF,TGTGCCAGCAGCCTCGGAAACACCATATATTTT
TRBV6-2/TRBV6-3,-,TRBJ2-5,-,CASSLGAIETQYF,TGTGCCAGCAGTCTGGGGGCTATCGAGACCCAGTACTTC
TRBV3-1/TRBV3-2,-,TRBJ1-2,once,CASSPSPRVYGYTF,TGTGCCAGCAGCCCAAGTCCTCGAGTCTATGGCTACACCTTC
TRBV9,-,TRBJ2-5,-,CASSVGRVEGGETQYF,TGTGCCAGCAGCGTAGGTCGTGTGGAGGGTGGGGAGACCCAGTACTTC
TRBV5-1,-,TRBJ1-5,-,CASSLGVNSNQPQHF,TGCGCCAGCAGCTTGGGGGTAAATAGCAATCAGCCCCAGCATTTT
TRBV7-2,-,TRBJ1-3,once,CASSLARQTDTIYF,TGTGCCAGCAGCTTAGCGCGGCAAACGGACACCATATATTTT
TRBV5-1,-,TRBJ1-2,once,CASGGQLNYGYTF,TGCGCCAGCGGAGGACAGCTTAACTATGGCTACACCTTC
TRBV7-8,-,TRBJ2-3,-,CASSGFRGVGTDTQYF,TGTGCCAGCAGCGGATTCAGGGGTGTCGGCACAGATACGCAGTATTTT
TRBV6-1,-,TRBJ2-6,once,CASSETILYSGANVLTF,TGTGCCAGCAGTGAAACGATACTGTACTCTGGGGCCAACGTCCTGACTTTC
TRBV30,-,TRBJ1-3,-,CAWGSLSGNTIYF,TGTGCCTGGGGTAGTCTCTCTGGAAACACCATATATTTT
TRBV5-1,TRBD1,TRBJ2-5,-,CASSGRTGERGETQYF,TGCGCCAGCAGCGGAAGAACAGGGGAACGAGGGGAGACCCAGTACTTC
TRBV19,-,TRBJ2-4,few,CASRSVDKNIQYF,TGTGCCAGTAGGTCCGTCGACAAAAACATTCAGTACTTC